The present entry profiles one T cell receptor (beta chain) with its context. The sample comes from a study of cytomegalovirus exposure and HLA in healthy donors. The germline V gene encodes CDR1 SGHTA and CDR2 FQGNSA. This CDR3 is built from 13 residues. The V gene lost 3 bases and the J gene lost 6 bases, with 11 bases spanning the gap. Primers included in the PCR were 60 Vbeta and 13 Jbeta primers. Produced via immunoSEQ multiplex PCR; TCRdb's table is partial and in-frame only. Of roughly 130,000 clones in the sample, around 57% were seen once. The chain recombines TRBV7-2 with TRBJ1-2; D perhaps matches TRBD1 (5 bases). The receptor was derived from a male donor in good health and CMV-seronegative. Sequences were obtained from PBMCs. The CDR3 DNA reads as TGTGCCAGCAGCTTGCAGGGTGTTGATGGCTACACCTTC. As protein: CASSLQGVDGYTF.